The entry that follows covers one TCR beta chain sequence. Its matching antigen is unknown. The data belong to a study of T cells in Graves' hyperthyroidism and ophthalmopathy. Amplified regions were TCR beta CDR3 sequences from RNA transcripts. HTBI primers drove first-round RT-PCR of the TCR CDR3. MiXCR, applied by TCRdb to the multiplex PCR reads, yields one record per CDR3 protein. Among 500,000 to 600,000 distinct CDR3 sequences, about half were seen once, and the ten largest hold more than 7%. CDR3 length equals 14 residues. V shed 5 bases, J shed 8 bases, and the junction held 6 bases outside the gene matches. CDR1 is SNHLY and CDR2 is FYNNEI in the germline V gene. Study-level results: A 13 V-J model separated ophthalmopathy from stable hyperthyroidism.

Those patients with uncontrolled infection, other autoimmune disease, pregnancy or lactation were excluded. This clonotype originated in a woman aged 18-30 years with Graves' hyperthyroidism. The sequenced sample consisted of peripheral blood or thyroid tissue (not recorded which). This chain links TRBV2 with TRBJ1-4, with 9 bases fitting TRBD1. The CDR3: CASSFSGTGEKLFF. CDR3 bases: TGTGCCAGCAGTTTCTCCGGGACAGGGGAAAAACTGTTTTTT.